This record concerns one T cell receptor beta chain sequence. The target antigen is unknown. CDR3 length: 12 residues. V was clipped by 4 bases and J by 7 bases, with 10 bases between them. Germline-derived CDR1 and CDR2 are WSHSY and SAAADI. This sample was taken from a study of lymphopenia after photon versus proton radiotherapy. This table comes from immunoSEQ multiplex PCR, and its TCRdb copy is limited to in-frame clones, with some not included. The table shows tens of thousands of clones, with 70% to 90% occurring only once. Overall study results and limits: Oligoclonal CD8+ Temra expansion after nadir drove photon patients' diversity drop. Photon-treated patients lost naive T cells and TCR diversity; proton-treated stayed stable. Authors raise, but do not show, better survival with proton therapy.

The receptor comes from a woman in her sixties or seventies with pancreatic cancer. Some clones in this sample may be carry-over from other donors' samples. The starting material was peripheral blood, obtained from a patient treated with proton-based radiotherapy. V usage is TRBV10-2 and J usage is TRBJ1-1; D may be TRBD1 (5 bases). CDR3 region: CASSGNRLEAFF. The CDR3 DNA sequence: TGCGCCAGCAGTGGCAACAGGCTTGAAGCTTTCTTT.